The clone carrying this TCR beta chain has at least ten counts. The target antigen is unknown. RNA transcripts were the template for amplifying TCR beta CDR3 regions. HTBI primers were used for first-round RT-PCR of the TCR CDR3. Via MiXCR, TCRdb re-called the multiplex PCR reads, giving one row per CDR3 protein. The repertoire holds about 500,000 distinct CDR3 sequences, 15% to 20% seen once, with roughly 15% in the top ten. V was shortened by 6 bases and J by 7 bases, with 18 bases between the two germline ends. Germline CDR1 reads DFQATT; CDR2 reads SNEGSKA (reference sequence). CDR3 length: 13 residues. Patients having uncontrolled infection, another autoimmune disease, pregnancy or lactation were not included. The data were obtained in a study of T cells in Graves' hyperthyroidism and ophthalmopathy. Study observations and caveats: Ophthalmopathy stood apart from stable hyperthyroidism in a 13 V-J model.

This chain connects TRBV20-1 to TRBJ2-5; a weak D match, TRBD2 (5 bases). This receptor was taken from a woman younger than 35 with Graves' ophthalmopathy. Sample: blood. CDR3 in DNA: TGCAGTGCGTGGACTCTACAAGGCGGGACCCAGTACTTC. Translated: CSAWTLQGGTQYF.